This T cell receptor beta chain was sequenced for a study of blood T cell repertoires in COVID-19. Across the study: Samples representing acute and convalescent COVID-19 were sourced from the United States, Italy and Spain. In each case, the material was cDNA or gDNA derived from T cells, B-cell-depleted T cells, or PBMCs.

V was cut by 7 bases and J by 6 bases, with 16 bases left in between. CDR3 length equals 13 residues. The germline CDR1 and CDR2 sequences are MDHEN and SYDVKM. How the authors handled the data: Reference gene primers were amplified, and this amplification served to estimate nucleated cell counts. TCRdb keeps only in-frame clones here, not all; method: immunoSEQ multiplex PCR. V, J and clone size reflect that table, while D and trimming were determined from the DNA. The table includes about 150,000 clones, roughly nine tenths detected once. The chain links TRBV28 to TRBJ2-7, with a weak D call TRBD1 (5 bases). The specimen sequenced was peripheral blood. The origin of this receptor is a woman aged 70-85 years with acute or convalescent COVID-19. As DNA, the CDR3 is TGTGCCAGCATGGGGCCAGGGTTCGCCGAGCAGTACGTC. It translates to CASMGPGFAEQYV.